Following are 30 T cell receptor beta chains from one sample sequenced in a study of cytomegalovirus exposure and HLA in healthy donors. It was with 60 Vbeta and 13 Jbeta primers that the PCR ran. Assay: immunoSEQ multiplex PCR; the TCRdb copy retains only in-frame clones and omits some. The sample totals some 31,000 clones. Sequenced input: PBMCs. These receptors all stem from a middle-aged woman in good health and CMV-seropositive.

The V call is TRBV5-1, the J call TRBJ1-1; D possibly corresponds to TRBD1 (5 bases). This CDR3 has 14 amino acids. Germline-derived CDR1 and CDR2 are SGHRS and YFSETQ. V lost 4 bases to trimming and J lost 1 base, with 11 bases between them. This CDR3 reads CASSTQRGNTEAFF. The CDR3 bases are TGCGCCAGCAGCACCCAAAGGGGGAACACTGAAGCTTTCTTT.

CDR3 coding DNA: TGCGCCAGCAGCCAAGAACTCTCAGGAGGGGAGCTGTTTTTT. This codes for CASSQELSGGELFF. This chain uses TRBV4-3 with TRBJ2-2; D remains ambiguous. Germline values: CDR1 LGHNA, CDR2 YSLEER. This CDR3 is built from 14 residues. V was clipped by 0 bases and J by 8 bases, with 10 bases between them.

The chain has TRBV6-5 and TRBJ2-7, with D perhaps TRBD2 (7 bases). The CDR3 is 15 amino acids. V lost 0 bases and J 6 bases, leaving 15 bases between the germline ends. Germline V gene sequence: CDR1 MNHEY, CDR2 SVGAGI. The CDR3 bases are TGTGCCAGCAGTTACTCGGGGAGGGGACATGGCGAGCAGTACTTC. It translates to CASSYSGRGHGEQYF.

CDR3 DNA: TGCGCCAGCAGCTTGGCGGGGGAGTGGCAGTACTTC. Translating it yields CASSLAGEWQYF. This sequence joins TRBV5-1 and TRBJ2-7, with D maybe TRBD2 (6 bases). V shed 0 bases and J shed 9 bases, with 10 bases lying between them. The CDR3 totals 12 residues. Germline V gene lookup returns CDR1 SGHRS and CDR2 YFSETQ.

The CDR3 nucleotides are TGCAGTGCTGGACTAGCAGATACGCAGTATTTT. It is translated as CSAGLADTQYF. The chain combines TRBV20-1 with TRBJ2-3; 7 bases agree with TRBD2. This CDR3 is built from 11 residues. The germline CDR1 and CDR2 sequences are DFQATT and SNEGSKA (reference sequence). J lost 4 bases, V lost 5 bases, and 0 bases had no gene match.

This chain links TRBV5-1 with TRBJ1-2; tentative D call: TRBD1 (5 bases). The CDR3 runs 13 residues. V was clipped by 4 bases and J by 4 bases, with 11 bases between them. Germline V lookup: CDR1 SGHRS, CDR2 YFSETQ. CDR3 sequence reads: CASSPRGIYGYTF. The CDR3 DNA follows: TGCGCCAGCAGCCCGCGGGGGATCTATGGCTACACCTTC.

J is TRBJ1-2 and V is TRBV5-6, with D perhaps TRBD1 (5 bases). Germline lookup yields CDR1 SGHDT and CDR2 YYEEEE. With 4 bases removed from V and 8 bases from J, the gap between germline ends came to 21 bases. The CDR3 loop spans 15 amino acids. The CDR3 DNA reads TGTGCCAGCAGCCATCCGGGGAGGGGAGTTGAGGGCTACACCTTC. Translation gives CASSHPGRGVEGYTF.

V usage is TRBV10-3 and J usage is TRBJ2-7, with 7 nucleotides matching TRBD2. Germline trimming cut 10 bases from V and 5 bases from J; bases unmatched to any gene: 8. There are 12 residues in the CDR3. Germline lookup yields CDR1 ENHRY and CDR2 SYGVKD. This CDR3 reads CATTGTMNEQYF. The CDR3, as DNA: TGTGCCACGACCGGGACTATGAACGAGCAGTACTTC.

The chain recombines TRBV30 with TRBJ2-7, with TRBD2 as a possible D gene (6 bases). The germline V gene encodes CDR1 GTSNPN and CDR2 SVGIG (reference sequence). This CDR3 has 15 amino acids. V was trimmed by 2 bases and J by 0 bases, leaving 14 bases between them. The CDR3, as DNA: TGTGCCTGGAGTTTCGGGACTTTTAACTCCTACGAGCAGTACTTC. This encodes CAWSFGTFNSYEQYF.

V gene TRBV27 combines with J gene TRBJ1-2; D is perhaps TRBD1 (5 bases). Germline values: CDR1 MNHEY, CDR2 SMNVEV (reference sequence). The length of the CDR3 is 10 residues. V dropped 6 bases and J dropped 8 bases, with 7 bases sitting between them. The CDR3 here is CASRGVGYTF. CDR3 nucleotide sequence: TGTGCCAGCAGAGGGGTAGGCTACACCTTC.

This chain links TRBV30 with TRBJ1-2; possible D gene TRBD1, 5 bases. Germline CDR1 is GTSNPN and CDR2 is SVGIG (reference sequence). Trimming stripped 5 bases from V and 5 bases from J, with 6 bases between. This CDR3 region has 10 residues. This chain's CDR3 is CAWGGYGYTF. The CDR3, as DNA: TGTGCCTGGGGGGGGTATGGCTACACCTTC.

Regarding this clone: At one boundary the junction diverges from the germline segment, which might be a read error. V gene TRBV30 combines with J gene TRBJ2-5; D is undetermined. This CDR3 is built from 15 residues. Per germline, CDR1 GTSNPN and CDR2 SVGIG (reference sequence). CDR3 DNA sequence: TGTGCCTGGAGTCGTGGGTCCAAATACGGAGAGAACCAGTACTTC. It encodes CAWSRGSKYGENQYF.

This CDR3 is CASSQDTREYVDTQYF. CDR3 nucleotide sequence: TGCGCCAGCAGCCAAGATACGCGGGAGTATGTGGATACGCAGTATTTT. The chain is built from TRBV4-1 and TRBJ2-3; the match to TRBD2 covers 7 bases. The junction had 9 bases not matched to a gene; V was cut back by 0 bases and J by 6 bases. The CDR3 spans 16 residues. Per the germline V gene, CDR1 is MGHRA and CDR2 is YSYEKL.

CDR3 bases: TGTGGCGGCGACGGGGGGCTGAAGGGCTACACCTTC. Translation gives CGGDGGLKGYTF. The gene calls are TRBV30 and TRBJ1-2; possibly TRBD1 for D (6 bases). This CDR3 has 12 amino acids. Per the germline V gene, CDR1 is GTSNPN and CDR2 is SVGIG (reference sequence).

The chain links TRBV6-5 to TRBJ2-7, with TRBD2 matching over 7 bases. The CDR3 is made up of 13 amino acids. In germline, CDR1 is MNHEY, CDR2 SVGAGI. V shed 0 bases, J shed 7 bases, and the junction held 3 bases outside the gene matches. In nucleotides, the CDR3 is TGTGCCAGCAGTTACTCTCTGGGGGGGGAGCAGTACTTC. This gives the protein CASSYSLGGEQYF.

CDR3 sequence reads: CASSPAGDRVTEQYF. Written as DNA, the CDR3 is TGTGCCAGCAGCCCAGCGGGGGACAGGGTGACCGAGCAGTACTTC. The chain employs TRBV4-2 and TRBJ2-7; possible D gene TRBD1, 9 bases. Germline V gives CDR1 LGHNA, CDR2 YNFKEQ. The CDR3 is 15 residues long. V lost 4 bases and J 6 bases, leaving 19 bases between the germline ends.

The rearrangement links TRBV4-1 to TRBJ1-1; 9 positions match TRBD1. The germline V gene encodes CDR1 MGHRA and CDR2 YSYEKL. Trimming took 2 bases from V and 3 from J; bases not matched to a gene: 4. The CDR3 is 15 amino acids. CDR3 sequence: CASSQPGQGYTEAFF. CDR3 nucleotides: TGCGCCAGCAGCCAACCGGGACAGGGCTACACTGAAGCTTTCTTT.

The CDR3 is CASSQDEDRDYEQYF. The CDR3 DNA is TGCGCCAGCAGCCAAGATGAGGACAGGGACTACGAGCAGTACTTC. V gene TRBV4-3 combines with J gene TRBJ2-7; TRBD1 aligns across 8 bases. From germline, CDR1 is LGHNA and CDR2 YSLEER. The CDR3 contains 15 residues. V was pared by 0 bases and J by 3 bases, with 4 bases of the junction left unmatched.

Its frequency marks this clone as large. The chain carries TRBV15 and TRBJ2-1; D is perhaps TRBD2 (5 bases). V lost 0 bases and J lost 4, with 13 bases in between. The CDR3 runs to 16 residues. The germline CDR1 and CDR2 sequences are LNHNV and YYDKDF (reference sequence). CDR3 in DNA: TGTGCCACCAGCAGAGAGAGGGAGACTACATACAATGAGCAGTTCTTC. Its translation is CATSRERETTYNEQFF.

The chain employs TRBV28 and TRBJ2-7; 7 nucleotides align to TRBD1. Germline V gene lookup returns CDR1 MDHEN and CDR2 SYDVKM. The length of the CDR3 is 15 residues. V lost 4 bases, J lost 3 bases, and 9 bases stayed unmatched. The CDR3 DNA follows: TGTGCCAGCAGTTCCCGAGGGCAGGGGGACTACGAGCAGTACTTC. Translating gives CASSSRGQGDYEQYF.

The chain links TRBV18 to TRBJ2-2, with 7 bases fitting TRBD2. The germline V gene encodes CDR1 KGHSH and CDR2 LQKENI. This CDR3 contains 15 residues. V shed 3 bases, J shed 4 bases, and the junction held 5 bases outside the gene matches. CDR3 region: CASSPTSVFTGELFF. The CDR3 nucleotides are TGTGCCAGCTCACCTACTAGCGTCTTCACCGGGGAGCTGTTTTTT.

V gene TRBV9 combines with J gene TRBJ2-3; D possibly corresponds to TRBD1 (5 bases). V was cut by 1 base and J by 6 bases, with 15 bases left in between. Germline-derived CDR1 and CDR2 are SGDLS and YYNGEE. The CDR3 contains 15 residues. The CDR3 DNA is TGTGCCAGCAGCGTAAAAACAGGCCGGGCTGATACGCAGTATTTT. It is translated as CASSVKTGRADTQYF.

V gene TRBV18 combines with J gene TRBJ1-2, with 9 bases matching TRBD1. This CDR3 has 14 residues. CDR1 and CDR2 from the germline V gene are KGHSH and LQKENI. V lost 1 base to trimming and J lost 4 bases; unmatched junction nucleotides: 1. The CDR3 nucleotides read TGTGCCAGCTCACCACGGGGACAGGGCTATGGCTACACCTTC. Its translation: CASSPRGQGYGYTF.

V usage is TRBV2 and J usage is TRBJ2-7; the match to TRBD2 covers 9 bases. Germline CDR1 reads SNHLY; CDR2 reads FYNNEI. V was pared by 6 bases and J by 1 base, with 7 bases of the junction left unmatched. The CDR3 runs to 15 residues. DNA for the CDR3: TGTGCCAGCAGATGGCTAGCGGGGATATCCTACGAGCAGTACTTC. As protein: CASRWLAGISYEQYF.

The J gene is TRBJ1-4, the V gene TRBV27; D is undetermined. V lost 6 bases to trimming and J lost 6 bases, with 14 bases between them. Germline loops: CDR1 MNHEY, CDR2 SMNVEV (reference sequence). The CDR3 spans 14 residues. The DNA for the CDR3 is TGTGCCAGCAGCCTCCGAAACAGCCATGAAAAACTGTTTTTT. Translated: CASSLRNSHEKLFF. Full variable domain (missing parts from reference TRBV27 and TRBJ1-4): EAQVTQNPRYLITVTGKKLTVTCSQNMNHEYMSWYRQDPGLGLRQIYYSMNVEVTDKGDVPEGYKVSRKEKRNFPLILESPSPNQTSLYFCASSLRNSHEKLFFGSGTQLSVL.

V usage is TRBV4-1 and J usage is TRBJ2-5; 8 bases are shared with TRBD1. J gave up 3 bases and V 3 bases, and 9 bases lay outside the gene matches. The CDR3 sequence is 16 residues long. Per germline, CDR1 MGHRA and CDR2 YSYEKL. CDR3 nucleotides: TGCGCCAGCAGCCAGGTTGGACAGGGAAGGAAAGAGACCCAGTACTTC. Amino acids: CASSQVGQGRKETQYF.

The rearrangement links TRBV10-3 to TRBJ1-1; the D gene is possibly TRBD1 (5 bases). This CDR3 contains 13 residues. The germline V gene has CDR1 ENHRY and CDR2 SYGVKD. V shed 3 bases and J shed 1 base, with 6 bases lying between them. The CDR3 bases are TGTGCCATCAGTGAAAGGGGGAACACTGAAGCTTTCTTT. Protein sequence: CAISERGNTEAFF.

CDR3 nucleotides: TGTGCCAGCAGTCTGTACACCGGGGAGCTGTTTTTT. It translates to CASSLYTGELFF. The genes are TRBV28 and TRBJ2-2, with D unresolved. The CDR3 covers 12 residues. CDR1 MDHEN and CDR2 SYDVKM come from the germline V gene. Between the trimmed V and J ends, which lost 5 bases and 3 bases, there was a span of 4 bases.

The CDR3 bases are TGTGCCAGCAGCTTAGATCGACTAGCGGCAGATCATGAGCAGTTCTTC. Its translation: CASSLDRLAADHEQFF. V gene TRBV11-3 combines with J gene TRBJ2-1, with 9 bases matching TRBD2. The CDR3 has 16 amino acids. The germline CDR1 and CDR2 sequences are SGHNT and YENEEA. Losses at the gene ends were 0 bases for V and 8 bases for J; bases not matched to a gene: 8.

The rearrangement links TRBV6-6 to TRBJ1-2; perhaps TRBD1 as D (5 bases). The CDR3 is made up of 13 amino acids. Germline V gene sequence: CDR1 MNHNY, CDR2 SVGAGI (reference sequence). V was trimmed by 6 bases and J by 4 bases, leaving 12 bases between them. CDR3 sequence reads: CASRPDSLYGYTF. The DNA for the CDR3 is TGTGCCAGCAGACCCGACAGCCTCTATGGCTACACCTTC.